Listed here are 15 T cell receptor beta chains from one sample, sequenced in a study of cytomegalovirus exposure and HLA in healthy donors (dated by TCRdb to 2017 to 2019). The method behind the library was the immunoSEQ multiplex PCR assay. For the multiplex PCR, a mixture combining 60 forward primers for TCR Vbeta segments and 13 reverse primers for TCR Jbeta segments was used. TCRdb limited this immuneACCESS table to in-frame rearrangements with V and J called. A share of clones is missing; checked studies link under half to unresolved V genes, and the rest is unexplained. The sample yields around 150,000 clones; roughly 77% were counted once. 3.5% of the sample is taken by the ten largest. Sequenced sample: PBMCs. All receptors come from a human donor in good health.

The chain recombines TRBV14 with TRBJ1-5; D is uncertain. Germline V gene sequence: CDR1 SGHDN, CDR2 FVKESK. The CDR3 extends over 14 amino acids. V lost 2 bases to trimming and J lost 5 bases, with 10 bases between them. CDR3 region: CASSQRRKYQPQHF. The DNA for the CDR3 is TGTGCCAGCAGCCAACGCAGGAAGTATCAGCCCCAGCATTTT.

V is TRBV27 and J is TRBJ1-2; no reliable D call. The germline CDR1 and CDR2 sequences are MNHEY and SMNVEV (reference sequence). With 7 bases removed from V and 3 bases from J, the gap between germline ends came to 9 bases. The CDR3 sequence is 12 residues long. In nucleotides, the CDR3 is TGTGCCAGCAAATCGGGTGACTATGGCTACACCTTC. It encodes CASKSGDYGYTF.

The sample holds a few counts of this clone. This sequence joins TRBV7-8 and TRBJ2-3, with TRBD2 identical over 11 bases. The V gene's germline CDR1 is SGHVS and CDR2 FQNEAQ. The CDR3 has 14 residues. V trimming: 9 bases; J trimming: 3 bases; junction bases outside the gene matches: 5. Here the CDR3 reads CASITSGSTDTQYF. The CDR3 DNA is TGTGCCAGTATTACTAGCGGGAGTACAGATACGCAGTATTTT. The entire variable domain, with the rest obtained from reference TRBV7-8 and TRBJ2-3, is as follows: GAGVSQSPRYKVAKRGQDVALRCDPISGHVSLFWYQQALGQGPEFLTYFQNEAQLDKSGLPSDRFFAERPEGSVSTLKIQRTQQEDSAVYLCASITSGSTDTQYFGPGTRLTVL.

This clone was seen once. The V call is TRBV5-6, the J call TRBJ2-7; D is perhaps TRBD1 (6 bases). Germline assignment: CDR1 SGHDT and CDR2 YYEEEE. The V gene lost 3 bases and the J gene lost 4 bases, with 26 bases spanning the gap. The CDR3 is made up of 18 amino acids. Written as DNA, the CDR3 is TGTGCCAGCAGCTCCCTTCAACAGGGAATCGCACCGATTTACGAGCAGTACTTC. The encoded protein is CASSSLQQGIAPIYEQYF.

V usage is TRBV19 and J usage is TRBJ2-7, with 8 bases fitting TRBD2. The germline V gene encodes CDR1 LNHDA and CDR2 SQIVND (reference sequence). There are 13 residues in the CDR3. With V trimmed by 0 bases and J by 6 bases, 1 base remained unmatched. This CDR3 is CASSIDRGGEQYF. The CDR3 bases are TGTGCCAGTAGTATAGATCGGGGGGGCGAGCAGTACTTC.

The chain has TRBV30 and TRBJ1-5; D not certain. Trimming cost V 2 bases and J 2 bases, with 7 bases left between them. CDR3 length: 13 amino acids. Germline CDR1 reads GTSNPN; CDR2 reads SVGIG (reference sequence). The CDR3 region is CAWSLAGNQPQHF. In DNA form, the CDR3 reads TGTGCCTGGAGTCTAGCGGGCAATCAGCCCCAGCATTTT.

In nucleotides, the CDR3 is TGTGCCAGCTCACCCCATCGGGAGCTGAACACTGAAGCTTTCTTT. Translated, it gives CASSPHRELNTEAFF. This rearrangement joins TRBV18 to TRBJ1-1; D call uncertain. Germline CDR1 KGHSH, CDR2 LQKENI. Between the trimmed V and J ends, which lost 3 bases and 0 bases, there was a span of 11 bases. The CDR3 length is 15 residues.

A word on this clone: One junction end disagrees with the germline gene, perhaps due to a read error. This CDR3 is also generated by other DNA sequences in the sample. The V and J genes are TRBV29-1 and TRBJ1-1, with 9 bases that match TRBD1. There are 15 residues in the CDR3. Germline V lookup: CDR1 SQVTM, CDR2 ANQGSEA. CDR3 sequence: CSVEVRQGVGTEAFF. The CDR3 DNA sequence: TGCAGCGTTGAAGTGCGACAGGGGGTCGGCACTGAAGCCTTCTTT.

This clone appeared a single time. This CDR3 is CASSWTGSTYEQYF. The CDR3 DNA reads as TGTGCCAGCAGCTGGACAGGGTCTACCTACGAGCAGTACTTC. The V call is TRBV7-8, the J call TRBJ2-7; TRBD1 matches 8 bases. CDR1 is SGHVS, CDR2 FQNEAQ, per germline. With 4 bases clipped from V and 2 bases from J, the junction kept 4 bases outside the gene matches. The CDR3 sequence is 14 residues long.

CDR3 in DNA: TGTGCCAGTAGTAGGACAGGGTGGTCATCCGCAACTAATGAAAAACTGTTTTTT. As protein: CASSRTGWSSATNEKLFF. V and J are TRBV19 and TRBJ1-4, with 8 bases aligning to TRBD1. Per the germline V gene, CDR1 is LNHDA and CDR2 is SQIVND (reference sequence). This CDR3 has 18 residues. Unmatched junction bases numbered 10, after V lost 4 bases and J lost 0 bases.

The rearrangement links TRBV28 to TRBJ1-3, with D perhaps TRBD1 (6 bases). Germline V lookup: CDR1 MDHEN, CDR2 SYDVKM. CDR3 size: 14 residues. Trimming stripped 5 bases from V and 0 bases from J, with 8 bases between. CDR3 nucleotide sequence: TGTGCCAGCAGTCGACAGGTCTCTGGAAACACCATATATTTT. Translating it yields CASSRQVSGNTIYF.

The chain is built from TRBV5-1 and TRBJ2-1, with D possibly TRBD2 on 8 matching bases. The V end was cut by 0 bases, the J end by 7 bases, with 17 bases between. There are 16 residues in the CDR3. The germline V gene has CDR1 SGHRS and CDR2 YFSETQ. CDR3 protein: CASSLGTGGGRNEQFF. The CDR3 DNA is TGCGCCAGCAGCTTGGGGACGGGAGGGGGCCGTAATGAGCAGTTCTTC.

The gene calls are TRBV6-4 and TRBJ1-2, with D hard to call. V was trimmed by 1 base and J by 3 bases, leaving 9 bases between them. CDR1 and CDR2 (germline): MRHNA, SNTAGT. The CDR3 is 14 residues long. The DNA for the CDR3 is TGTGCCAGCAGTGACTATCCCAATGACTATGGCTACACCTTC. It translates to CASSDYPNDYGYTF.

The V call is TRBV14, the J call TRBJ1-2, with a weak D call TRBD1 (6 bases). Germline CDR1 reads SGHDN; CDR2 reads FVKESK. Trimming took 0 bases from V and 0 from J, leaving 11 bases between them. This CDR3 region has 16 residues. For the CDR3, the DNA is TGTGCCAGCAGCCAAGAGACAGGACCCTCTAACTATGGCTACACCTTC. Translating it yields CASSQETGPSNYGYTF.

The chain uses TRBV7-6 and TRBJ1-4, with a possible D match to TRBD1 (5 bases). V dropped 5 bases and J dropped 7 bases, with 11 bases sitting between them. Germline-derived CDR1 and CDR2 are SGHVS and FNYEAQ. The CDR3 is 13 amino acids. Here the CDR3 DNA reads TGTGCCAGCAGCGAGACAGAGATTGAAAAACTGTTTTTT. Protein product: CASSETEIEKLFF. Full variable domain (remainder filled in from reference TRBV7-6 and TRBJ1-4): GAGVSQSPRYKVTKRGQDVALRCDPISGHVSLYWYRQALGQGPEFLTYFNYEAQQDKSGLPNDRFSAERPEGSISTLTIQRTEQRDSAMYRCASSETEIEKLFFGSGTQLSVL.